In this sample, the clone carrying this TCR beta chain is large. As yet, its antigen is unknown. Specified treatment: roughly 11-day PBMC culture with coronavirus spike peptide pools or control peptides (ViraFEST assay). CD4+ T-cell collection from the unexposed donor predated the COVID-19 pandemic (2011-2018). Cells were cultured for around 10 days, and then CD4+ T cells were isolated by negative selection. This specimen belongs to a study of vaccination and CD4 T cells after COVID-19. Study results and caveats: Spike mono-reactive clones accounted for 304 of the 307 vaccine-specific clones found in convalescent patients.

Oncomine TCR Beta short-read sequencing was applied to DNA from cultured CD4+ T cells. TCRdb reprocessed the PCR reads via MiXCR and lists one record per CDR3 protein. This sample has 1,400 to 1,500 distinct CDR3 sequences, with roughly 14% found just once. V gave up 3 bases and J gave up 6 bases; unmatched junction bases: 10. This CDR3 is 15 amino acids long. Germline V gives CDR1 DFQATT, CDR2 SNEGSKA (reference sequence). This TCR derives from a human donor in good health. Sample: CD4+ T cells from blood, cultured in vitro. This chain links TRBV20-1 with TRBJ1-2, with TRBD1 matching over 10 bases. CDR3 sequence reads: CSARVPGQGRHGYTF. DNA of the CDR3: TGCAGTGCTAGGGTGCCGGGACAGGGGCGACATGGCTACACCTTC.